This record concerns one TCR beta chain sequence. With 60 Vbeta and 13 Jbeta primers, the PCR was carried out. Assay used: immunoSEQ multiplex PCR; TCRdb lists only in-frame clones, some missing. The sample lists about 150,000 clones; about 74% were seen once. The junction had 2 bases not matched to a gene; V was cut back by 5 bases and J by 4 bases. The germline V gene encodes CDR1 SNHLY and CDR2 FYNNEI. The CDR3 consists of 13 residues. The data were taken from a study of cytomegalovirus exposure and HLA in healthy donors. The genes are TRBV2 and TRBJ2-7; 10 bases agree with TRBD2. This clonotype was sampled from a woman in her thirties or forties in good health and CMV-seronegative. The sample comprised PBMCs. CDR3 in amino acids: CASSQREGYEQYF. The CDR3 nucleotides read TGTGCCAGCAGTCAGCGGGAGGGTTACGAGCAGTACTTC.